This paragraph reports one T cell receptor beta chain. Its antigen is as yet unknown. Assay: immunoSEQ multiplex PCR; the TCRdb copy retains only in-frame clones and omits some. Here the sample spans around 150,000 clones, around 92% being singletons. The CDR3 runs 13 residues. The germline V and J ends were trimmed by 3 bases and 2 bases, with 7 bases remaining between them. The germline V gene has CDR1 MNHEY and CDR2 SMNVEV (reference sequence). The entry originates in a study of T cell responses to AZD1222 COVID-19 vaccine. The study, taken as a whole, reports: After the peak T cell response, and only then, were repertoires sampled.

The starting material was peripheral blood, obtained on day 0 of AZD1222 vaccination. This TCR came from an adult in good health. V gene TRBV27 combines with J gene TRBJ2-5; TRBD2 might be the D (6 bases). The CDR3 loop is CASSFRGQETQYF. CDR3 coding DNA: TGTGCCAGCAGTTTTCGGGGGCAAGAGACCCAGTACTTC.